Shown below are 21 T cell receptor beta chains from a single sample sequenced in a study of blood T cells in healthy people across ages. Next came a second PCR, run for about 6 to 11 cycles, which used a sample-barcoded 5' primer along with a J-beta primer mix. TCRdb passed the 5' RACE reads through MiXCR, listing each CDR3 protein once. Of approximately 730,000 distinct CDR3 sequences in the sample, approximately 39% were seen once. Sequenced material: blood. The source is an older woman in good health.

About this clonotype: A read error may explain this, as a much larger clone is one base away. The chain combines TRBV29-1 with TRBJ2-7; TRBD2 might be the D (6 bases). V was clipped by 6 bases and J by 5 bases, with 17 bases between them. CDR1 SQVTM and CDR2 ANQGSEA come from the germline V gene. The CDR3 spans 13 residues. DNA for the CDR3: TGCAGCGTGGAGGGGCCAGGGTCCGACGAGCAGTACTTC. Translated, it gives CSVEGPGSDEQYF.

This clonotype has at least ten counts. The chain employs TRBV29-1 and TRBJ2-5, with D perhaps matching TRBD2 (6 bases). The CDR3 runs to 18 residues. V was shortened by 1 base and J by 5 bases, with 26 bases between the two germline ends. Germline V lookup: CDR1 SQVTM, CDR2 ANQGSEA. For the CDR3, the DNA is TGCAGCGTTGAAGGCGCCCCGGGACTTTCCTGGCTTGGGGAGACCCAGTACTTC. Its translation: CSVEGAPGLSWLGETQYF.

The rearrangement joins TRBV4-3 to TRBJ2-1; weak D call: TRBD2 (6 bases). Deletions cut 4 bases from V and 13 bases from J, with 26 bases between. The V gene's germline CDR1 is LGHNA and CDR2 YSLEER. This CDR3 contains 16 residues. The CDR3 DNA reads TGCGCCAGCAGCCCAGACGTAGTGGGGACGGGAGAGACCCAGTTCTTC. Encoded protein: CASSPDVVGTGETQFF.

The chain recombines TRBV18 with TRBJ1-4; 11 bases map to TRBD1. Germline V CDR1 and CDR2: KGHSH, LQKENI. V lost 3 bases to trimming and J lost 6 bases; unmatched junction nucleotides: 6. CDR3 length: 16 residues. This CDR3 reads CASSPMWTGGDEKLFF. DNA of the CDR3: TGTGCCAGCTCACCTATGTGGACAGGGGGCGATGAAAAACTGTTTTTT.

This clonotype showed up many times. CDR3 protein: CSAPSGGSTDTQYF. CDR3 DNA sequence: TGCAGTGCTCCTAGCGGGGGGAGCACAGATACGCAGTATTTT. This rearrangement joins TRBV20-1 to TRBJ2-3; 11 positions agree with TRBD2. V dropped 5 bases and J dropped 0; count of bases not matched to a gene: 1. Germline CDR1 reads DFQATT; CDR2 reads SNEGSKA (reference sequence). The CDR3 extends over 14 amino acids.

A note on this clonotype: At one boundary the junction diverges from the germline segment, which might be a read error. The rearrangement links TRBV29-1 to TRBJ1-2; no firm D call. Germline V gene sequence: CDR1 SQVTM, CDR2 ANQGSEA. The CDR3 is 12 residues long. CDR3: CGVEKSEDGYTF. The CDR3 DNA is TGCGGCGTTGAAAAAAGCGAGGACGGCTACACCTTC. Supplemented by reference TRBV29-1 and TRBJ1-2, the full variable domain reads SAVISQKPSRDICQRGTSLTIQCQVDSQVTMMFWYRQQPGQSLTLIATANQGSEATYESGFVIDKFPISRPNLTFSTLTVSNMSPEDSSIYLCGVEKSEDGYTFGSGTRLTVV.

In nucleotides, the CDR3 is TGTGCCAGCAGCCCGCGACGGGACTACGAGCAGTACTTC. Encoded protein: CASSPRRDYEQYF. The V and J genes are TRBV12-3 or TRBV12-4 and TRBJ2-7, with D perhaps TRBD2 (5 bases). The CDR3 spans 13 residues. Trimming took off 6 bases at V and 3 bases at J, with 12 bases between the two ends.

This clonotype was counted a few times. The CDR3 loop is CASSPYGEGGYGYTF. CDR3 DNA sequence: TGTGCCAGCAGCCCGTACGGGGAGGGGGGCTATGGCTACACCTTC. The chain joins TRBV7-3 to TRBJ1-2; D is perhaps TRBD1 (6 bases). The CDR3 extends over 15 amino acids. V was cut by 5 bases and J by 4 bases, with 17 bases left in between. Germline V gene lookup returns CDR1 SGHTA and CDR2 FQGTGA.

There are a few counts of this clonotype. The chain carries TRBV4-1 and TRBJ1-4; D not certain. V was shortened by 0 bases and J by 8 bases, with 13 bases between the two germline ends. The germline V gene has CDR1 MGHRA and CDR2 YSYEKL. CDR3 length: 15 amino acids. CDR3: CASSQEYVMGEKLFF. DNA for the CDR3: TGCGCCAGCAGCCAAGAGTATGTAATGGGGGAAAAACTGTTTTTT.

This clonotype was found once. CDR3 residues: CASSEGSYNSPLHF. For the CDR3, the DNA is TGTGCCAGCAGTGAGGGGTCCTATAATTCACCCCTCCACTTT. The chain has TRBV6-1 and TRBJ1-6; D gene uncertain. CDR3 size: 14 residues. Germline-derived CDR1 and CDR2 are MNHNS and SASEGT. Between the trimmed V and J ends, which lost 3 bases and 1 base, there was a span of 4 bases.

The chain recombines TRBV12-3 or TRBV12-4 with TRBJ2-5; D gene uncertain. The CDR3 covers 13 residues. V lost 1 base and J lost 11, with 14 bases in between. The CDR3 here is CASSLDRFNEQYF. Written as DNA, the CDR3 is TGTGCCAGCAGTTTAGACCGTTTCAATGAGCAGTACTTC.

This clonotype was recorded at least ten times. The chain is built from TRBV9 and TRBJ2-5, with D perhaps matching TRBD1 or TRBD2 (6 bases each). Trimming took off 5 bases at V and 5 bases at J, with 13 bases between the two ends. The germline V gene encodes CDR1 SGDLS and CDR2 YYNGEE. There are 13 residues in the CDR3. The CDR3 spells CASSTQGRETQYF. DNA of the CDR3: TGTGCCAGCAGTACCCAGGGGAGGGAGACCCAGTACTTC. Combining the CDR3 with reference TRBV9 and TRBJ2-5 gives the whole variable domain DSGVTQTPKHLITATGQRVTLRCSPRSGDLSVYWYQQSLDQGLQFLIQYYNGEERAKGNILERFSAQQFPDLHSELNLSSLELGDSALYFCASSTQGRETQYFGPGTRLLVL.

In this sample, this clonotype turned up many times. The chain is built from TRBV4-3 and TRBJ2-1; 7 positions agree with TRBD2. CDR1 is LGHNA, CDR2 YSLEER, per germline. This CDR3 spans 16 amino acids. The trim removed 0 bases at V and 7 bases at J, leaving 9 bases unmatched. The CDR3 sequence is CASSQDGLAEQNEQFF. CDR3 sequence (DNA): TGCGCCAGCAGCCAAGATGGGCTAGCGGAGCAGAATGAGCAGTTCTTC.

This clonotype was counted only a few times. The V call is TRBV12-3 or TRBV12-4, the J call TRBJ2-5; D is possibly TRBD1 or TRBD2 (6 bases each). CDR3 length: 15 residues. V gave up 7 bases and J gave up 2 bases, with 17 bases separating them. The CDR3 nucleotides are TGTGCCAGCACCAGGGGTCGGAGGGTACAAGAGACCCAGTACTTC. Translating it yields CASTRGRRVQETQYF.

The chain combines TRBV12-3 or TRBV12-4 with TRBJ1-1; a possible D gene is TRBD1 (5 bases). There are 14 residues in the CDR3. Trimming left V 7 bases short and J 0 bases short, with 12 bases between. Here the CDR3 DNA reads TGTGCCAGCACCCTAGGGGCGGTGAACACTGAAGCTTTCTTT. This encodes CASTLGAVNTEAFF.

This clonotype occurred a few times. The chain recombines TRBV20-1 with TRBJ2-1, with 8 nucleotides matching TRBD2. Germline V CDR1 and CDR2: DFQATT, SNEGSKA (reference sequence). Germline trimming cut 6 bases from V and 3 bases from J; bases unmatched to any gene: 10. The CDR3 runs 15 residues. CDR3 nucleotide sequence: TGCAGTGCCCCCCGTAGCGGGAAAGTCTACAATGAGCAGTTCTTC. Amino acid sequence: CSAPRSGKVYNEQFF.

This clonotype has more than one count but fewer than ten. This chain uses TRBV2 with TRBJ1-2; maybe TRBD1 (6 bases). Germline CDR1 SNHLY, CDR2 FYNNEI. The V and J ends lost 7 bases and 4 bases respectively, with 13 bases between them. The CDR3 runs 13 residues. CDR3 protein: CASTNDRTYGYTF. The CDR3 DNA follows: TGTGCCAGCACCAACGACAGGACCTATGGCTACACCTTC.

Only a few counts were recorded for this clonotype. The rearrangement uses TRBV6-1 and TRBJ2-5; TRBD2 aligns across 14 bases. V lost 5 bases, J lost 1 base, and 12 bases stayed unmatched. This CDR3 has 19 amino acids. Germline CDR1 is MNHNS and CDR2 is SASEGT. The CDR3 DNA is TGTGCCAGCAGTCTCTACCCACCGGGACTAGCGGGGGCCCAAGAGACCCAGTACTTC. Its translation is CASSLYPPGLAGAQETQYF.

The chain joins TRBV6-6 to TRBJ1-1; 7 bases match TRBD1. The CDR3 has 12 residues. CDR1 is MNHNY, CDR2 SVGAGI, per germline (reference sequence). Unmatched junction bases numbered 1, after V lost 2 bases and J lost 7 bases. The CDR3 DNA reads TGTGCCAGCAGTTACGGGGACAGTGAAGCTTTCTTT. Protein sequence: CASSYGDSEAFF.

This clonotype was seen a handful of times. The gene calls are TRBV12-3 or TRBV12-4 and TRBJ1-2; 7 bases agree with TRBD1. The trim removed 7 bases at V and 4 bases at J, leaving 15 bases unmatched. The CDR3 runs to 16 residues. The DNA of the CDR3 is TGTGCCAGCAATCCAAAGATCAGGGGGGGGGCCTATGGCTACACCTTC. This translates into CASNPKIRGGAYGYTF.

The table lists this clonotype with a few counts. The genes are TRBV2 and TRBJ2-5; unclear D gene. The CDR3 sequence is 14 residues long. Trimming removed 6 bases from V and 5 bases from J, with 16 bases in between. Germline CDR1 reads SNHLY; CDR2 reads FYNNEI. The CDR3 region has the DNA TGTGCCAGCAGAAACCTGCTAGTGGGCGAGACCCAGTACTTC. Translation: CASRNLLVGETQYF.